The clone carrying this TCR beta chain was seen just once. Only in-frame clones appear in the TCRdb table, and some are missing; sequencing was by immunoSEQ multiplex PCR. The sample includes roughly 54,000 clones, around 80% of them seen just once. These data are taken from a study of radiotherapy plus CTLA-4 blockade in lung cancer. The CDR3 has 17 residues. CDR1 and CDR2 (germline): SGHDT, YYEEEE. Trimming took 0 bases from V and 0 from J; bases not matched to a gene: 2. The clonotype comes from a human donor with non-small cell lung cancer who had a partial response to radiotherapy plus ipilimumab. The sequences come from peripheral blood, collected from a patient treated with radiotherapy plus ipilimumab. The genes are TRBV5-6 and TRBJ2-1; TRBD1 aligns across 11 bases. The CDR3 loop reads CASSLGGQGVSYNEQFF. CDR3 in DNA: TGTGCCAGCAGCTTGGGGGGACAGGGGGTCTCCTACAATGAGCAGTTCTTC.